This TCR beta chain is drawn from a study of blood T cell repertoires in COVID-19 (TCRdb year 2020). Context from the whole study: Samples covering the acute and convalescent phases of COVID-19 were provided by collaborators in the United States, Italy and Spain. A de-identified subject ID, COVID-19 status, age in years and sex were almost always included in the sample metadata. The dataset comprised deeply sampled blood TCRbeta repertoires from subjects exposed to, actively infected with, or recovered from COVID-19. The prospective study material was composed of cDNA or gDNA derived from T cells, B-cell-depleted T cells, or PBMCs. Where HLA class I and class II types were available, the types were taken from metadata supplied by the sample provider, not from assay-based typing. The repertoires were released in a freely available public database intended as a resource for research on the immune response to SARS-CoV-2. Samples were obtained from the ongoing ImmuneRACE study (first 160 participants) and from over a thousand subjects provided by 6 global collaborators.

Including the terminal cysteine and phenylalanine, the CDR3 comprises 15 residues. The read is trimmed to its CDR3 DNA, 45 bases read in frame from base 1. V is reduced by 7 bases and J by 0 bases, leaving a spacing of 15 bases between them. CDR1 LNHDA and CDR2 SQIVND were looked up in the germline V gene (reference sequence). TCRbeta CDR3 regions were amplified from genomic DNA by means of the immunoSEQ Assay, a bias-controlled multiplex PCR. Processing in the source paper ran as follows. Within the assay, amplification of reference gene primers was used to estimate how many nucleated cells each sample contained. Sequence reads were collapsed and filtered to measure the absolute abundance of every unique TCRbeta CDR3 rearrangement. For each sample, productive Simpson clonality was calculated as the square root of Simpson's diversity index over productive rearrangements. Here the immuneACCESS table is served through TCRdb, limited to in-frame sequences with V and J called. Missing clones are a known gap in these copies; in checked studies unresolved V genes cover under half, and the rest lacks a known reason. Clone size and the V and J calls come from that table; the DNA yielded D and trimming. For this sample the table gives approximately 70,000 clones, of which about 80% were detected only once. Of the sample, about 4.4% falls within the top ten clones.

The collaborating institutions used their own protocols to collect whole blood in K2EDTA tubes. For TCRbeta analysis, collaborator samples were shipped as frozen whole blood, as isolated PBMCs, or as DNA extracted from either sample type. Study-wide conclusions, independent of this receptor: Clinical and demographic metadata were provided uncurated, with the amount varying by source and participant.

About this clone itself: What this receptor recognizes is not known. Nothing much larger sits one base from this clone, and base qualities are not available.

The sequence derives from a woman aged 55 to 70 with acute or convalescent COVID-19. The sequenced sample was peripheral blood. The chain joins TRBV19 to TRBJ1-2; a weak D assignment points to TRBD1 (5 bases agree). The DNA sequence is TGTGCCAGTATCAATCCCGGGGGTGCTAACTATGGCTACACCTTC. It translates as CASINPGGANYGYTF.